This T cell receptor beta chain emerged from a study of vaccination and CD4 T cells after COVID-19 (dated 2022 in TCRdb). Notes on the research overall: SARS-CoV-2 positivity had been established in the convalescent patients by nasal swab PCR, and mild disease was recorded in roughly ten of these patients and severe disease in one. Post-COVID blood samples were collected from convalescent patients a median of approximately 100 days after diagnosis, with a range of about 30 to 161 days. The convalescent cohort included six males and four females, with two Hispanic individuals, seven Caucasians, two Asians and one multiracial person. Participants got two doses of the Pfizer-BioNTech BNT162b2 vaccine (n=8) or two doses of the Moderna mRNA-1273 vaccine (n=2). For stimulating the cultures, overlapping spike peptide pools were used, derived from SARS-CoV-2 as well as from the common cold coronaviruses HCoV-NL63, HCoV-OC43 and HCoV-229E. The spike-specific CD4+ TCR repertoire was compared before and after mRNA vaccination in approximately ten COVID-19 convalescent patients and a handful of infection-naive healthy vaccine recipients. In control cultures, a CEFX viral epitope pool was used as positive control, an HIV-1 Nef peptide pool was used as negative control, or no peptide was added. The time from the second vaccine dose to post-vaccine blood sampling had a median of around 72 days and ranged from 14 to 241 days.

Reading the label with the study, this specimen's treatment or condition is: roughly nine-day PBMC culture with coronavirus spike peptide pools or control peptides (ViraFEST assay). The ViraFEST assay was used in the study, in which antigen-specific T cells were expanded with peptide pools and expanded clonotypes were subsequently identified by TCR sequencing. The convalescent patients' positive SARS-CoV-2 PCR tests were from March to December 2020, which was before the Alpha, Beta and Delta variants emerged in the United States. Over 1.5 million PBMCs per well were cultured in IMDM with 5% human AB serum and about 9.7 IU/ml IL-2, plus 10 ug/ml peptide pools. Half of the culture medium was replaced with fresh IL-2-containing medium on days 3 and 7. After approximately 10 days of culture, CD4+ T cells were isolated by negative selection using the EasySep CD4+ T cell isolation kit. PBMCs were separated from whole blood using Ficoll-Paque Plus gradient centrifugation and then either used fresh or cryopreserved at -140C. Each culture condition was generally run in triplicate wells.

General conclusions and limits of the study: Only a relatively small number of convalescent patients were included in the study, and early timepoints following natural infection were not analyzed. Nearly all vaccine-specific clones in convalescent patients (304 of 307) were mono-reactive for SARS-CoV-2 spike rather than cross-reactive with common cold coronaviruses. The median number of SARS-CoV-2-reactive clonotypes rose from 20 to 25 after infection to 38 after vaccination, but the change was not significant. Among convalescent patients, a median approximately 88% of the SARS-CoV-2-reactive clones seen after vaccination appeared only after vaccination, which suggests priming specific to the vaccine.

After removal of 7 bases from V and 3 bases from J, the junction retains 4 bases not matched to a gene. Including the terminal cysteine and phenylalanine, the CDR3 comprises 13 residues. Only the CDR3 part of the read is kept: 39 bases, read in frame from the first base. The germline V gene gives CDR1 as SGHRS and CDR2 as YFSETQ. Libraries were made using PCR. DNA from cultured CD4+ T cells was subjected to TCR sequencing with the Oncomine TCR Beta short-read assay at the Johns Hopkins FTIC core. Genomic DNA was extracted from the cultured CD4+ T cells with the QIAamp micro DNA kit. The Oncomine TCR Beta libraries from cultured CD4+ T cells were pooled using unique dual indexes and then sequenced on an Illumina iSeq 100. Per the authors' processing: Non-productive sequences were filtered out, and CDR3s that did not start with C, did not end with F or W, or were shorter than 7 amino acids were discarded. The MANAFEST web application identified antigen-specific clonotypes by comparing peptide-stimulated wells against reference wells and other culture wells. An FDR below 0.05, an odds ratio above 5, and a productive frequency above 0.1% in at least two of three replicate wells were required for clones to be considered positive. A clonotype was classed as cross-reactive if the clonotype showed significant expansion both in SARS-CoV-2 spike wells and in at least one common cold coronavirus spike condition. CDR3 homology was assessed with Levenshtein distances (stringdist) and unrooted phylogenetic trees (ape) in R version 3.6.1. Through fastp at Q25 and MiXCR, TCRdb rebuilt clones from the public reads, retaining in-frame beta chains. Records with the same CDR3 protein are collapsed into one entry carrying the most frequent genes and DNA. The V and J calls and clone size are TCRdb's, not the authors'. The sample table lists 15,000 to 25,000 distinct CDR3 sequences, approximately 60% of them with a count of one. The ten most abundant clones make up about 10% of the sample.

Concerning this clonotype: This receptor's antigen is unknown. It has no much larger one-base neighbor in the sample; base qualities were not kept.

The sequenced sample was CD4+ T cells from blood, cultured in vitro. The TCR originated in a human donor who had recovered from COVID-19. The rearranged chain carries TRBV5-1 and TRBJ2-5, with 9 bases aligning to TRBD1. The DNA sequence is as follows: TGCGCCAGCGGGGACAGGGCAAAAGAGACCCAGTACTTC. Its protein reads: CASGDRAKETQYF.